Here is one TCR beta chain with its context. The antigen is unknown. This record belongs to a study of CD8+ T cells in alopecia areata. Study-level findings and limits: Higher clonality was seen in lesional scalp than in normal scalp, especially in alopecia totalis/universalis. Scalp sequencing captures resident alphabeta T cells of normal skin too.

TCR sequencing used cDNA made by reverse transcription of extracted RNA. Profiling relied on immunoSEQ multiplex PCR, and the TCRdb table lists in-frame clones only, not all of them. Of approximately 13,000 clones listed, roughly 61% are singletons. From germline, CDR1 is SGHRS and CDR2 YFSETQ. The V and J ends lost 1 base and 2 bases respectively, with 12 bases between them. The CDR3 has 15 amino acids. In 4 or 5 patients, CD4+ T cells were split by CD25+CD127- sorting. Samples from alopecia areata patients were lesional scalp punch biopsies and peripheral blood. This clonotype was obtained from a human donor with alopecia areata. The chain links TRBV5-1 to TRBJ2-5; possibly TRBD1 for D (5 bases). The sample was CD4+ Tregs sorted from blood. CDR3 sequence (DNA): TGCGCCAGCAGCTTGAGGGGATCCATGCAAGAGACCCAGTACTTC. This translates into CASSLRGSMQETQYF.